Listed below are T cell receptor beta chains from one sample, sequenced in a study of read filtering for tumor transcriptome and immune sequencing. TCRdb analysed the reads with MiXCR anew, one entry per CDR3 protein. The sample has approximately 58,000 distinct CDR3 sequences; approximately 13% are singletons. Material for sequencing was a population of CD138-negative cells sorted from bone marrow. The origin of the receptors is a donor aged 40 or over with multiple myeloma. Each CDR3 is given with its conserved first and last residue. Fields, in order: V gene, CDR3 length, clone size, J gene, D gene, CDR3 protein, CDR3 DNA. The D gene is left open where the match is weak. Expanded clones are given a class, and other clones once, few, many or no size at all.

V: TRBV7-3; length: 13; size: many; J: TRBJ1-2; D: NA; CDR3: CASSSTLNYGYTF; DNA: TGTGCCAGCAGCTCGACACTAAACTATGGCTACACCTTC
V: TRBV3-1; length: 16; size: NA; J: TRBJ2-3; D: TRBD2; CDR3: CASSQVGGGFPDTQYF; DNA: TGTGCTAGCAGCCAAGTCGGCGGGGGGTTCCCAGATACGCAGTATTTT
V: TRBV6-5; length: 13; size: many; J: TRBJ2-7; D: TRBD2; CDR3: CASKRDESYEQYF; DNA: TGTGCCAGCAAGCGGGACGAGTCGTACGAGCAGTACTTC
V: TRBV5-1; length: 14; size: many; J: TRBJ2-7; D: TRBD1; CDR3: CASSRDSTSYEQYF; DNA: TGCGCCAGCAGCAGGGACAGTACGTCCTACGAGCAGTACTTC
V: TRBV12-3/TRBV12-4; length: 14; size: many; J: TRBJ2-7; D: NA; CDR3: CASSFNRANYEQYF; DNA: TGTGCCAGCAGTTTTAACAGGGCAAACTACGAGCAGTACTTC
V: TRBV29-1; length: 16; size: many; J: TRBJ1-2; D: NA; CDR3: CSVEASRASLSAGYTF; DNA: TGCAGCGTTGAGGCTTCCCGCGCCAGCCTGAGTGCCGGCTACACCTTC
V: TRBV20-1; length: 13; size: many; J: TRBJ2-3; D: NA; CDR3: CSASLLVTDTQYF; DNA: TGCAGTGCTAGCTTACTCGTCACAGATACGCAGTATTTT
V: TRBV7-2; length: 12; size: many; J: TRBJ2-7; D: NA; CDR3: CASSRDSDEQYF; DNA: TGTGCCAGCAGCCGAGATTCGGACGAGCAGTACTTC
V: TRBV5-1; length: 16; size: many; J: TRBJ2-3; D: TRBD2; CDR3: CASSLGTSGGSDTQYF; DNA: TGCGCCAGCAGCTTAGGGACTAGCGGGGGTTCGGATACGCAGTATTTT
V: TRBV28; length: 15; size: many; J: TRBJ1-4; D: NA; CDR3: CASSPSLRANEKLFF; DNA: TGTGCCAGCAGCCCCAGTTTAAGGGCTAATGAAAAACTGTTTTTT
V: TRBV7-6; length: 15; size: many; J: TRBJ2-7; D: NA; CDR3: CASSLDGDNSYEQYF; DNA: TGTGCCAGCAGCTTAGACGGGGATAACTCCTACGAGCAGTACTTC
V: TRBV5-1; length: 13; size: many; J: TRBJ1-1; D: TRBD1; CDR3: CASSLGQGAGAFF; DNA: TGCGCCAGCAGCTTAGGACAGGGGGCCGGAGCTTTCTTT
V: TRBV12-3/TRBV12-4; length: 15; size: many; J: TRBJ1-5; D: TRBD1; CDR3: CASSKTGGSNQPQHF; DNA: TGTGCCAGCAGTAAGACAGGGGGGAGCAATCAGCCCCAGCATTTT
V: TRBV20-1; length: 12; size: NA; J: TRBJ2-7; D: NA; CDR3: CSARTGSHEQYF; DNA: TGCAGTGCCAGGACGGGCTCCCACGAGCAGTACTTC
V: TRBV7-8; length: 16; size: NA; J: TRBJ1-3; D: NA; CDR3: CASSPGRVGAGNTIYF; DNA: TGTGCCAGCAGCCCTGGACGAGTTGGGGCCGGAAACACCATATATTTT
V: TRBV28; length: 14; size: many; J: TRBJ1-2; D: NA; CDR3: CASSVGGGGYGYTF; DNA: TGTGCCAGCAGCGTTGGAGGGGGGGGCTATGGCTACACCTTC
V: TRBV29-1; length: 14; size: NA; J: TRBJ2-1; D: TRBD2; CDR3: CSVMGTSGYSEQFF; DNA: TGCAGCGTGATGGGGACTAGCGGCTACAGTGAGCAGTTCTTC
V: TRBV29-1; length: 12; size: many; J: TRBJ1-1; D: NA; CDR3: CSGGAGALEAFF; DNA: TGCAGCGGGGGGGCGGGGGCCCTTGAAGCTTTCTTT
V: TRBV2; length: 14; size: once; J: TRBJ2-3; D: NA; CDR3: CASSDVSATDTQYF; DNA: TGTGCCAGCAGTGATGTCAGTGCCACAGATACGCAGTATTTT
V: TRBV7-9; length: 15; size: many; J: TRBJ2-7; D: TRBD1; CDR3: CASSTGQGLLYEQYF; DNA: TGTGCCAGCAGCACCGGACAGGGGCTACTCTACGAGCAGTACTTC
V: TRBV14; length: 14; size: many; J: TRBJ1-2; D: TRBD1; CDR3: CASSLSGQAYGYTF; DNA: TGTGCCAGCAGTCTTTCCGGACAGGCCTATGGCTACACCTTC
V: TRBV7-2; length: 15; size: few; J: TRBJ1-5; D: NA; CDR3: CASSLAGYSNQPQHF; DNA: TGTGCCAGCAGCTTAGCAGGGTATAGCAATCAGCCCCAGCATTTT
V: TRBV5-1; length: 13; size: many; J: TRBJ1-1; D: NA; CDR3: CASSLPAGNEAFF; DNA: TGCGCCAGCAGCTTGCCGGCGGGTAATGAAGCTTTCTTT
V: TRBV2; length: 12; size: many; J: TRBJ1-6; D: NA; CDR3: CASGRTNSPLHF; DNA: TGTGCCAGCGGAAGAACGAATTCACCCCTCCACTTT